This T cell receptor (beta chain) was observed in a study of T-cell reconstitution after alpha-beta-depleted transplantation in children. Notes on the study in general: T-cell numbers and diversity one year post-transplant derived largely from freshly generated T cells. About two months after transplant, alpha-beta T cells reportedly came from several hundred expanded graft clones. From surviving recipient T cells and thymic progenitors came the high day-60 TCRbeta diversity observed in some patients.

A remark on this clonotype: Its cognate antigen is unknown.

Preparation of the TCRbeta library used unique molecular identifiers. From the PCR reads, TCRdb called clonotypes with MiXCR, one entry per CDR3 protein. The sample gives about 870,000 distinct CDR3 sequences, around 15% of which show up once; 5% is in the top ten. The length of the CDR3 is 15 residues. Germline lookup yields CDR1 SNHLY and CDR2 FYNNEI. Trimming shortened V by 1 base and J by 1 base, and 7 bases separated the two germline ends. The gene calls are TRBV2 and TRBJ2-2; D might be TRBD1 (6 bases). The material sequenced was PBMCs, mostly from graft donor cells, taken 360 days after TCRalphabeta/CD19-depleted stem cell transplant. The receptor was derived from a male patient younger than 18 who had a stem cell transplant for acute lymphoblastic leukemia, so the T cells may come from the graft donor. The CDR3 DNA follows: TGTGCCAGCAGTGAAGTGGGACAGAACACCGGGGAGCTGTTTTTT. This sequence encodes CASSEVGQNTGELFF.